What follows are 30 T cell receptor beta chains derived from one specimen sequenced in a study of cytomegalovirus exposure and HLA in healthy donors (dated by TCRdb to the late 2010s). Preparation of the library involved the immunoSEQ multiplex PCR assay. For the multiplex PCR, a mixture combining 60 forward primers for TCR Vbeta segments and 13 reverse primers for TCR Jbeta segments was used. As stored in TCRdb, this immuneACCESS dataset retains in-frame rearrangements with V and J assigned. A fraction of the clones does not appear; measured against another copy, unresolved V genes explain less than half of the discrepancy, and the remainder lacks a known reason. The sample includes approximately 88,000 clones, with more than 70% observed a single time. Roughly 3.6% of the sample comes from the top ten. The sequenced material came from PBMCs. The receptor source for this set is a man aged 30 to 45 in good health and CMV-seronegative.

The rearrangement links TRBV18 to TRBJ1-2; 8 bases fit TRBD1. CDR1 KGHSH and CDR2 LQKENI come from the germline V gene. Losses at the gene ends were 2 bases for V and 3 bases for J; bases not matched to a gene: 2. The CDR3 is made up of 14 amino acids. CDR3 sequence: CASSPGQGDYGYTF. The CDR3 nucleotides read TGTGCCAGCTCACCAGGACAGGGCGACTATGGCTACACCTTC.

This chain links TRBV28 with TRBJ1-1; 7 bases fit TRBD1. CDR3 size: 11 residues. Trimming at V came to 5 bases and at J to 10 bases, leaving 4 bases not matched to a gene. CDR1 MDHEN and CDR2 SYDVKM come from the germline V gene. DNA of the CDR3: TGTGCCAGCAGTGGGGACAGCAGAGCTTTCTTT. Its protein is CASSGDSRAFF.

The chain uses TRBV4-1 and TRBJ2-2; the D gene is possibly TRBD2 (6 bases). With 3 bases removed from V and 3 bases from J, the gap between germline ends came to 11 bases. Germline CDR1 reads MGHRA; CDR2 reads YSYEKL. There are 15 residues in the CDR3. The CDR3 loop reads CASSHTGDHTGELFF. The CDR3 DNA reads TGCGCCAGCAGCCACACGGGAGACCACACCGGGGAGCTGTTTTTT.

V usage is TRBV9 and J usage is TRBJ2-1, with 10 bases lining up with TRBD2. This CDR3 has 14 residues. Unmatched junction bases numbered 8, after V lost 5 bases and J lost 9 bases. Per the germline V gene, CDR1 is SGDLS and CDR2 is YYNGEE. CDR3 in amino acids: CASSLAGEDIEQFF. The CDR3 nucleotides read TGTGCCAGCAGTCTAGCGGGGGAGGACATTGAGCAGTTCTTC.

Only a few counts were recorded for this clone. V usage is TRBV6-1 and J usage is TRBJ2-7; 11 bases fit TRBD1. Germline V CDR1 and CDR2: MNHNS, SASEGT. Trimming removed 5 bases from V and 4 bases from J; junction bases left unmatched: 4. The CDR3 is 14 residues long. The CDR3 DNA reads TGTGCCAGCAGTCCCGGACAGGGGGCGTACGAGCAGTACTTC. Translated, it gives CASSPGQGAYEQYF.

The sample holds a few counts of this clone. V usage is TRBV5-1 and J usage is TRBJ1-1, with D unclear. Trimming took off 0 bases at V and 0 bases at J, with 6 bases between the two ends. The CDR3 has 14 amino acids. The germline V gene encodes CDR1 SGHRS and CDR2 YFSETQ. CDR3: CASSLDSMNTEAFF. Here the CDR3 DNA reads TGCGCCAGCAGCTTGGACAGCATGAACACTGAAGCTTTCTTT.

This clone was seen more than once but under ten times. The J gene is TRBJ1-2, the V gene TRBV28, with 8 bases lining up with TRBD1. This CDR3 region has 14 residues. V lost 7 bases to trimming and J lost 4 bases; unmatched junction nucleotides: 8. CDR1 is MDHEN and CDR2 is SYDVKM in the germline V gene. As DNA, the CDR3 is TGTGCCAGCATAGAGTGGACAGGGACCTATGGCTACACCTTC. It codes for CASIEWTGTYGYTF.

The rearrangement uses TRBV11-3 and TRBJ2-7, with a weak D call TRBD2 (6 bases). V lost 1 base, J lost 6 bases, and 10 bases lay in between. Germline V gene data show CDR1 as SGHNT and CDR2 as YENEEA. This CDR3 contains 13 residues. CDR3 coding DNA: TGTGCCAGCAGCTTAGTACCGGGGGTCGAGCAGTACTTC. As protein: CASSLVPGVEQYF.

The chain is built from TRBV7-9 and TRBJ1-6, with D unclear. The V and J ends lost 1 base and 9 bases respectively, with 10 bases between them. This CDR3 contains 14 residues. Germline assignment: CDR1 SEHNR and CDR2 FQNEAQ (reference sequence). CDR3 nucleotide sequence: TGTGCCAGCAGCTTAGAGAGGAGAGGTTCACCCCTCCACTTT. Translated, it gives CASSLERRGSPLHF.

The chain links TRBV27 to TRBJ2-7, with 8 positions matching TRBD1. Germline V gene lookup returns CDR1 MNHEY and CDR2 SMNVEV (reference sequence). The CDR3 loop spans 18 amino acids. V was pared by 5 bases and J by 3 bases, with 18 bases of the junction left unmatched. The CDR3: CASSPKPPTGGILYEQYF. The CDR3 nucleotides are TGTGCCAGCAGTCCCAAACCTCCCACAGGGGGGATTCTCTACGAGCAGTACTTC.

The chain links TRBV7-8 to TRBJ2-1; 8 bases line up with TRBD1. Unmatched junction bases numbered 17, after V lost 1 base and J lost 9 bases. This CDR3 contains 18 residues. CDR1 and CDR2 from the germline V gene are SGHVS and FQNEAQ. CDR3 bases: TGTGCCAGCAGCTTAGACTATATGGGCCAGGGGGCCCGGGGTGAGCAGTTCTTC. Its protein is CASSLDYMGQGARGEQFF.

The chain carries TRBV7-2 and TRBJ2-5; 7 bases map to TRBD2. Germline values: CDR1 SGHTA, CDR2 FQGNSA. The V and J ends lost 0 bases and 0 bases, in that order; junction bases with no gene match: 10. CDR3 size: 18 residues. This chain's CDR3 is CASSLARLADHYQETQYF. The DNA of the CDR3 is TGTGCCAGCAGCTTAGCGCGGCTAGCGGACCACTACCAAGAGACCCAGTACTTC.

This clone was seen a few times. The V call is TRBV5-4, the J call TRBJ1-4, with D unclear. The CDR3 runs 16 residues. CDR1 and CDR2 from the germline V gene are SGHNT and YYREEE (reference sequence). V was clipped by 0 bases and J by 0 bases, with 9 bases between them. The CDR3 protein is CASSLGRGSTNEKLFF. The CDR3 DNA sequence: TGTGCCAGCAGCTTGGGGCGGGGTTCAACTAATGAAAAACTGTTTTTT.

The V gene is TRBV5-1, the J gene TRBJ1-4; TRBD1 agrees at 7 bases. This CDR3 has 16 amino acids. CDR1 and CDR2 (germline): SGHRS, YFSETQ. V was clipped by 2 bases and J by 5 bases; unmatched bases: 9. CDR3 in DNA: TGCGCCAGCAGCTTCCGGCTACAGGGGATCAATGAAAAACTGTTTTTT. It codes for CASSFRLQGINEKLFF.

CDR3 bases: TGTGCCAGCAGTGAATGGGACACGAGCTCCTACGAGCAGTACTTC. Its protein product is CASSEWDTSSYEQYF. The V and J genes are TRBV6-1 and TRBJ2-7, with D tentatively TRBD1 (6 bases). With 2 bases removed from V and 0 bases from J, the gap between germline ends came to 11 bases. The V gene's germline CDR1 is MNHNS and CDR2 SASEGT. The CDR3 loop spans 15 amino acids.

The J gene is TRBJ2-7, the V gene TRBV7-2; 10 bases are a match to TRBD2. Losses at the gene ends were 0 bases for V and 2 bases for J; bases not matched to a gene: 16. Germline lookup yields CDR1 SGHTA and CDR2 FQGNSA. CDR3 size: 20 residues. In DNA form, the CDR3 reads TGTGCCAGCAGCTTAGCTTTCCTGGGAAAAACTAGCGGGGCTACCTACGAGCAGTACTTC. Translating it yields CASSLAFLGKTSGATYEQYF.

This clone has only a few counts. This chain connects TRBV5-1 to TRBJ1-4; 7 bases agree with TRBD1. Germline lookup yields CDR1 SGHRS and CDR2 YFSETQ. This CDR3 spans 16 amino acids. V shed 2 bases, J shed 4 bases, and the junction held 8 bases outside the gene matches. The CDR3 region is CASSFRGQRINEKLFF. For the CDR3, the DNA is TGCGCCAGCAGCTTTAGGGGACAGAGGATTAATGAAAAACTGTTTTTT.

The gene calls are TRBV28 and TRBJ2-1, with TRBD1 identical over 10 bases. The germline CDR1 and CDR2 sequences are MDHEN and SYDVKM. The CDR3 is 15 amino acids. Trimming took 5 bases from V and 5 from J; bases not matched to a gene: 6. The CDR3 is CASSRGDRGNNEQFF. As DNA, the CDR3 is TGTGCCAGCAGTAGGGGGGACAGGGGTAACAATGAGCAGTTCTTC.

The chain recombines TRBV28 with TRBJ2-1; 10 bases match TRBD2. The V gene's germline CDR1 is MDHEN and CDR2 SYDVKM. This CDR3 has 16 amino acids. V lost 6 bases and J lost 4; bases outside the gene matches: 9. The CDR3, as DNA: TGTGCCAGCAGGCGTCACCAACTAGCGGGATACAATGAGCAGTTCTTC. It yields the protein CASRRHQLAGYNEQFF.

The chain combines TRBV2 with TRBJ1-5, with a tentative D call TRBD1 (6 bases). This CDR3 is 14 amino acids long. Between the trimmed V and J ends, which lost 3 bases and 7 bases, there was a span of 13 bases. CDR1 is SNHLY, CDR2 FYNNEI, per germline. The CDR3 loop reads CASSESGGRQPQHF. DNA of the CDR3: TGTGCCAGCAGTGAGTCGGGGGGCCGCCAGCCCCAGCATTTT.

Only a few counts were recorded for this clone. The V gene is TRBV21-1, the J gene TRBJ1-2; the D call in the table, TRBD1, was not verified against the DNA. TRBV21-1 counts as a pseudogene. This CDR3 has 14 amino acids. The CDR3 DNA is TGTGCCAGCAGCCCCGACAGGATTAACTATGGCTACACCTTC. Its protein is CASSPDRINYGYTF.

Here the CDR3 DNA reads TGCGCCAGCAGCCCCCCCTTAGGGGGCGTCACCGGGGAGCTGTTTTTT. Translating gives CASSPPLGGVTGELFF. V and J are TRBV4-1 and TRBJ2-2; TRBD1 aligns across 7 bases. This CDR3 has 16 amino acids. V trimming: 4 bases; J trimming: 4 bases; junction bases outside the gene matches: 9. The germline gives CDR1 MGHRA, CDR2 YSYEKL.

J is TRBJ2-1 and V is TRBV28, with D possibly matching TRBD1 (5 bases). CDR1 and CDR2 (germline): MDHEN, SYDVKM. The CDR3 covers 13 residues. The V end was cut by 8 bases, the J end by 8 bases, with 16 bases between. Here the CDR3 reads CASGQGHGYEQFF. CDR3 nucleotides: TGTGCCAGCGGACAAGGGCATGGCTATGAGCAGTTCTTC.

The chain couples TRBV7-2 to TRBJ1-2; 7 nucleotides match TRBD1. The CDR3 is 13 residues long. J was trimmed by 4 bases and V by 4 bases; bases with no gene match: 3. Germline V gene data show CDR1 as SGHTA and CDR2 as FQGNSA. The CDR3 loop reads CASSSQGTYGYTF. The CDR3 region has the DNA TGTGCCAGCAGCTCACAGGGGACCTATGGCTACACCTTC. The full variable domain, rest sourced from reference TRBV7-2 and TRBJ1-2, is GAGVSQSPSNKVTEKGKDVELRCDPISGHTALYWYRQSLGQGLEFLIYFQGNSAPDKSGLPSDRFSAERTGGSVSTLTIQRTQQEDSAVYLCASSSQGTYGYTFGSGTRLTVV.

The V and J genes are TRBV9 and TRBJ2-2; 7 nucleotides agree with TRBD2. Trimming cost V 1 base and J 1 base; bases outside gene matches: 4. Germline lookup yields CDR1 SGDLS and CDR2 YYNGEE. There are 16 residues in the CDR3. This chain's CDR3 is CASSVRGGRNTGELFF. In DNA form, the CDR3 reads TGTGCCAGCAGCGTAAGGGGCGGGAGGAACACCGGGGAGCTGTTTTTT.

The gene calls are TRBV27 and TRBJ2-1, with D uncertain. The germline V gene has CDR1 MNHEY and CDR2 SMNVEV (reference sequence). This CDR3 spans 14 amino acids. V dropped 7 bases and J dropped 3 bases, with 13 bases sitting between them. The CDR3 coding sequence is TGTGCCAGCACCCCTAATCCTTACTACAATGAGCAGTTCTTC. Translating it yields CASTPNPYYNEQFF.

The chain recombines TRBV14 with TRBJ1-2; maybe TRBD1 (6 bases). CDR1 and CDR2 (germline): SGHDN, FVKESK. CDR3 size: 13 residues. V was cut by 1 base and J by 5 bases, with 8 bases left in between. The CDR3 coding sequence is TGTGCCAGCAGCCAAGGGACAGATTATGGCTACACCTTC. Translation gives CASSQGTDYGYTF. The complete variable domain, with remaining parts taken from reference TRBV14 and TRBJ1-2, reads EAGVTQFPSHSVIEKGQTVTLRCDPISGHDNLYWYRRVMGKEIKFLLHFVKESKQDESGMPNNRFLAERTGGTYSTLKVQPAELEDSGVYFCASSQGTDYGYTFGSGTRLTVV.

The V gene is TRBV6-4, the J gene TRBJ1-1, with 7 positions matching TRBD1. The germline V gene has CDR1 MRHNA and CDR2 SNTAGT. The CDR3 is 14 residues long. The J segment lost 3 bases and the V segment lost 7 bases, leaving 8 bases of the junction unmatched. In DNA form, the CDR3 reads TGTGCCAGCAACCCGACAGGGTGGCACACTGAAGCTTTCTTT. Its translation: CASNPTGWHTEAFF.

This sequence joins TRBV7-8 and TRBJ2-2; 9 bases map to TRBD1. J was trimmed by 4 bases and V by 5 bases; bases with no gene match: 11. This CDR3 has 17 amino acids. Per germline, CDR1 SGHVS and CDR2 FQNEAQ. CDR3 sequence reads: CASSVQQGAWGTGELFF. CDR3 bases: TGTGCCAGCAGCGTCCAACAGGGGGCGTGGGGCACCGGGGAGCTGTTTTTT.

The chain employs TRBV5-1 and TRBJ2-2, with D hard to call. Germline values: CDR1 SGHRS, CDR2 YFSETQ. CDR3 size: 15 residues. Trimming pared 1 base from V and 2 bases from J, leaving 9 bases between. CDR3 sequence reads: CASSLYRANTGELFF. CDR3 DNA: TGCGCCAGCAGCTTGTACAGAGCAAACACCGGGGAGCTGTTTTTT.